This TCR beta chain was retrieved from a study of control samples from healthy donors and cancer patients. The CDR3 runs to 13 residues. V lost 5 bases and J lost 6; bases outside the gene matches: 9. Germline V CDR1 and CDR2: GTSNPN, SVGIG (reference sequence). The protocol was immunoSEQ multiplex PCR, while the TCRdb copy is restricted to in-frame clones and leaves out a portion. The data contain 150,000 to 200,000 clones, 88% of them singletons. The chain couples TRBV30 to TRBJ2-7; TRBD1 agrees at 8 bases. The receptor's source is a man aged 18 to 29 in good health. Sequencing used blood. The CDR3 nucleotides read TGTGCCTGGGGGCGGACAGGGCTGAGCGAGCAGTACTTC. Its translation is CAWGRTGLSEQYF.